These 28 T cell receptor beta chains were all obtained from the same sample, sequenced in a study of blood T cells in healthy people across ages. A sample-barcoded 5' primer and a J-beta primer mix were used in a second PCR of about 6 to 12 cycles. One entry per CDR3 protein, called by TCRdb with MiXCR from the 5' RACE reads. The sample holds approximately 1,700,000 distinct CDR3 sequences; 35% to 50% are singletons and the top ten take more than 20%. The sequenced sample consisted of blood. The receptors originated from a human donor in good health.

This clonotype appeared a few times. The V call is TRBV7-9, the J call TRBJ2-7; D is unresolved. The ends were cut back, 5 bases at V and 1 base at J, with 12 bases in the middle. The CDR3 has 14 residues. Per germline, CDR1 SEHNR and CDR2 FQNEAQ (reference sequence). In nucleotides, the CDR3 is TGTGCCAGCAGCGATAGTGTGGGGTCCTACGAGCAGTACTTC. Translation gives CASSDSVGSYEQYF. Filled out from reference TRBV7-9 and TRBJ2-7, the complete variable domain reads DTGVSQNPRHKITKRGQNVTFRCDPISEHNRLYWYRQTLGQGPEFLTYFQNEAQLEKSRLLSDRFSAERPKGSFSTLEIQRTEQGDSAMYLCASSDSVGSYEQYFGPGTRLTVT.

This sequence joins TRBV7-6 and TRBJ1-5; D remains ambiguous. The germline CDR1 and CDR2 sequences are SGHVS and FNYEAQ. The V end was cut by 1 base, the J end by 7 bases, with 8 bases between. The CDR3 sequence is 13 residues long. The chain's CDR3 is CASSLEWGQPQHF. The CDR3 nucleotides read TGTGCCAGCAGCTTAGAGTGGGGACAGCCCCAGCATTTT.

The chain combines TRBV5-1 with TRBJ2-3; 13 nucleotides agree with TRBD2. This CDR3 comprises 16 residues. CDR1 is SGHRS, CDR2 YFSETQ, per germline. Trimming at V came to 3 bases and at J to 2 bases, leaving 3 bases not matched to a gene. CDR3 nucleotide sequence: TGCGCCAGCAGCTGGACTAGCGGGAGCCCCACAGATACGCAGTATTTT. Translated, it gives CASSWTSGSPTDTQYF. The whole variable domain, filled in from reference TRBV5-1 and TRBJ2-3, reads KAGVTQTPRYLIKTRGQQVTLSCSPISGHRSVSWYQQTPGQGLQFLFEYFSETQRNKGNFPGRFSGRQFSNSRSEMNVSTLELGDSALYLCASSWTSGSPTDTQYFGPGTRLTVL.

V usage is TRBV20-1 and J usage is TRBJ2-3; unclear D gene. The CDR3 loop spans 13 amino acids. The V gene lost 5 bases and the J gene lost 2 bases, with 11 bases spanning the gap. CDR1 is DFQATT, CDR2 SNEGSKA, per germline (reference sequence). This CDR3 is CSAPGRVTDTQYF. In DNA, the CDR3 is TGCAGTGCTCCCGGCCGAGTCACAGATACGCAGTATTTT.

The gene calls are TRBV5-8 and TRBJ1-5; 7 nucleotides line up with TRBD1. The CDR3 totals 13 residues. V lost 2 bases and J lost 9; bases outside the gene matches: 5. Germline CDR1 SGHTS, CDR2 YDEGEE. Here the CDR3 DNA reads TGTGCCAGCAGCTTCGACAGGGCGCGGCCCCAGCATTTT. Translation gives CASSFDRARPQHF.

The chain couples TRBV11-1 to TRBJ2-1, with D hard to call. CDR1 is SGHAT, CDR2 FQDESV, per germline (reference sequence). This CDR3 comprises 19 residues. Trimming cost V 4 bases and J 3 bases, with 25 bases left between them. The CDR3 DNA reads as TGTGCCAGCAGCTCCCCGAGGATGCAGGCCTCCTCGAACTACAATGAGCAGTTCTTC. Amino acid sequence: CASSSPRMQASSNYNEQFF. The full variable domain, its missing parts supplied by reference TRBV11-1 and TRBJ2-1, is EAEVAQSPRYKITEKSQAVAFWCDPISGHATLYWYRQILGQGPELLVQFQDESVVDDSQLPKDRFSAERLKGVDSTLKIQPAELGDSAMYLCASSSPRMQASSNYNEQFFGPGTRLTVL.

The rearrangement joins TRBV7-2 to TRBJ2-7, with 10 positions matching TRBD1. In germline, CDR1 is SGHTA, CDR2 FQGNSA. The trim removed 3 bases at V and 3 bases at J, leaving 5 bases unmatched. The CDR3 is 15 residues long. This CDR3 is CASSLAGQGRYEQYF. Here the CDR3 DNA reads TGTGCCAGCAGCTTGGCGGGACAGGGGCGCTACGAGCAGTACTTC.

Concerning this clonotype: This clone may be a read error of a much larger clone one base away. The J gene is TRBJ2-5, the V gene TRBV6-5; D may be TRBD1 (6 bases). The CDR3 is 13 amino acids. CDR1 and CDR2 from the germline V gene are MNHEY and SVGAGI. The CDR3 region has the DNA TGTACCAGCAGTAGGGGGTTAGAAGAGACCCAGTACTTC. It translates to CTSSRGLEETQYF.

On this clonotype itself: This may stem from a read error, because a much larger clone lies one nucleotide away. In nucleotides, the CDR3 is TGCAGTGCTAGAATAGATACGCAGTATTTT. It codes for CSARIDTQYF. The chain employs TRBV20-1 and TRBJ2-3, with D uncertain. The CDR3 consists of 10 residues. Germline V CDR1 and CDR2: DFQATT, SNEGSKA (reference sequence). V was shortened by 2 bases and J by 5 bases, with 2 bases between the two germline ends.

The rearrangement uses TRBV4-3 and TRBJ2-5; maybe TRBD1 (5 bases). Germline loops: CDR1 LGHNA, CDR2 YSLEER. This CDR3 region has 13 residues. V was trimmed by 10 bases and J by 3 bases, leaving 15 bases between them. CDR3 nucleotide sequence: TGCGCCACCAGTCAAGGCAGGGAAGAGACCCAGTACTTC. It yields the protein CATSQGREETQYF.

The V and J genes are TRBV28 and TRBJ1-4; 7 nucleotides agree with TRBD1. J lost 0 bases, V lost 3 bases, and 4 bases had no gene match. CDR1 and CDR2 from the germline V gene are MDHEN and SYDVKM. This CDR3 has 16 residues. The CDR3 here is CASSFRQGATNEKLFF. CDR3 DNA: TGTGCCAGCAGTTTTAGGCAGGGGGCAACTAATGAAAAACTGTTTTTT.

This clonotype was seen only a few times. This chain connects TRBV7-2 to TRBJ1-2; D unclear. The CDR3 has 16 amino acids. V was cut by 1 base and J by 8 bases, with 20 bases left in between. Germline assignment: CDR1 SGHTA and CDR2 FQGNSA. The CDR3 nucleotides are TGTGCCAGCAGCTTAGAGGACGGCCGGGTGCCGAGGGGCTACACCTTC. Amino acids: CASSLEDGRVPRGYTF. The complete variable domain, with remaining parts taken from reference TRBV7-2 and TRBJ1-2, reads GAGVSQSPSNKVTEKGKDVELRCDPISGHTALYWYRQSLGQGLEFLIYFQGNSAPDKSGLPSDRFSAERTGGSVSTLTIQRTQQEDSAVYLCASSLEDGRVPRGYTFGSGTRLTVV.

The chain recombines TRBV4-1 with TRBJ2-1; tentative D call: TRBD1 (6 bases). Trimming removed 8 bases from V and 5 bases from J, with 10 bases in between. The germline V gene encodes CDR1 MGHRA and CDR2 YSYEKL. This CDR3 comprises 12 residues. For the CDR3, the DNA is TGCGCCAGCGGGGGCCTCGACAATGAGCAGTTCTTC. Its protein is CASGGLDNEQFF.

This clonotype appeared a few times. The rearrangement links TRBV2 to TRBJ1-1; a weak D match, TRBD1 (6 bases). The CDR3 sequence is 13 residues long. Germline V gene lookup returns CDR1 SNHLY and CDR2 FYNNEI. The ends were cut back, 10 bases at V and 3 bases at J, with 15 bases in the middle. The chain's CDR3 is CATGGHRDTEAFF. CDR3 DNA sequence: TGTGCCACCGGGGGGCACAGGGACACTGAAGCTTTCTTT.

The chain links TRBV20-1 to TRBJ1-2; D possibly corresponds to TRBD1 (6 bases). The CDR3 runs to 14 residues. The V end was cut by 3 bases, the J end by 4 bases, with 15 bases between. CDR1 DFQATT and CDR2 SNEGSKA come from the germline V gene (reference sequence). This CDR3 is CSARGTGIGYGYTF. DNA of the CDR3: TGCAGTGCTAGGGGTACAGGGATCGGCTATGGCTACACCTTC.

The chain has TRBV3-1 and TRBJ1-2; TRBD1 might be the D (5 bases). Germline CDR1 is LGHDT and CDR2 is YNNKEL (reference sequence). The CDR3 consists of 18 residues. V shed 2 bases and J shed 6 bases, with 25 bases lying between them. CDR3 coding DNA: TGTGCCAGCAGCCAAAGGGTTTACGAGGTGAAAGGGGCGGATGGCTACACCTTC. This gives the protein CASSQRVYEVKGADGYTF.

This clonotype was detected a few times. The rearrangement uses TRBV13 and TRBJ1-2; TRBD1 is a possible D gene (5 bases). CDR1 is PRHDT and CDR2 is FYEKMQ in the germline V gene (reference sequence). This CDR3 region has 15 residues. Trimming stripped 4 bases from V and 8 bases from J, with 20 bases between. CDR3 coding DNA: TGTGCCAGCAGCTCAAGGGACTGGGGGACGAGCGGCTACACCTTC. This sequence encodes CASSSRDWGTSGYTF.

This chain uses TRBV7-2 with TRBJ2-3; possibly TRBD2 for D (6 bases). V shed 5 bases and J shed 12 bases, with 18 bases lying between them. CDR1 and CDR2 (germline): SGHTA, FQGNSA. The CDR3 length is 13 residues. The chain's CDR3 is CASSPRGQSIQYF. CDR3 coding DNA: TGTGCCAGCAGCCCGCGGGGTCAATCGATCCAGTATTTT.

In its sample, this clonotype was seen a few times. V usage is TRBV7-3 and J usage is TRBJ2-1; D remains ambiguous. The V and J ends lost 5 bases and 6 bases respectively, with 14 bases between them. The CDR3 has 14 amino acids. Germline loops: CDR1 SGHTA, CDR2 FQGTGA. Here the CDR3 reads CASSLGPYPNEQFF. DNA for the CDR3: TGTGCCAGCAGCCTCGGGCCCTACCCCAATGAGCAGTTCTTC. The complete variable domain, with remaining parts taken from reference TRBV7-3 and TRBJ2-1, reads GAGVSQTPSNKVTEKGKYVELRCDPISGHTALYWYRQSLGQGPEFLIYFQGTGAADDSGLPNDRFFAVRPEGSVSTLKIQRTERGDSAVYLCASSLGPYPNEQFFGPGTRLTVL.

This clonotype was counted between two and nine times. This chain joins TRBV7-2 and TRBJ1-2; D is perhaps TRBD1 (5 bases). Germline CDR1 SGHTA, CDR2 FQGNSA. This CDR3 comprises 16 residues. V was shortened by 4 bases and J by 3 bases, with 18 bases between the two germline ends. This CDR3 is CASSSNRFLQYYGYTF. CDR3 DNA: TGTGCCAGCAGCTCCAACAGGTTCCTTCAGTACTATGGCTACACCTTC.

V gene TRBV9 combines with J gene TRBJ2-5; 7 nucleotides match TRBD2. Germline lookup yields CDR1 SGDLS and CDR2 YYNGEE. The CDR3 extends over 16 amino acids. Trimming at V came to 7 bases and at J to 1 base, leaving 13 bases not matched to a gene. In nucleotides, the CDR3 is TGTGCCAGCGGCTCCGGGGCTAGCGGACGCCAAGAGACCCAGTACTTC. Protein sequence: CASGSGASGRQETQYF.

This clonotype was observed many times. The J gene is TRBJ2-7, the V gene TRBV28; a weak D match, TRBD2 (6 bases). This CDR3 region has 12 residues. V lost 8 bases and J 6 bases, leaving 14 bases between the germline ends. CDR1 MDHEN and CDR2 SYDVKM come from the germline V gene. Here the CDR3 reads CASLSLGGEQYF. CDR3 in DNA: TGTGCCAGCCTCAGCCTCGGGGGCGAGCAGTACTTC.

The rearrangement uses TRBV18 and TRBJ1-2; 7 nucleotides line up with TRBD1. V was pared by 2 bases and J by 0 bases, with 9 bases of the junction left unmatched. The CDR3 runs 17 residues. Germline V gene lookup returns CDR1 KGHSH and CDR2 LQKENI. CDR3 region: CASSPGVSGQSNYGYTF. The CDR3 DNA reads TGTGCCAGCTCACCAGGGGTGTCGGGACAGTCTAACTATGGCTACACCTTC.

The CDR3 loop reads CASRDALGVEGYTF. CDR3 sequence (DNA): TGTGCCAGCAGGGACGCCTTGGGAGTCGAGGGCTACACCTTC. This chain connects TRBV6-2 or TRBV6-3 to TRBJ1-2; D uncertain. Germline lookup yields CDR1 MNHEY and CDR2 SVGEGT. The V end was cut by 6 bases, the J end by 8 bases, with 19 bases between. This CDR3 spans 14 amino acids.

On this clonotype itself: A junction boundary mismatches the germline segment, possibly from a read error. The V gene is TRBV7-2, the J gene TRBJ1-2, with a possible D match to TRBD1 (5 bases). The CDR3 is 14 amino acids. Germline V gene sequence: CDR1 SGHTA, CDR2 FQGNSA. The CDR3 region has the DNA TGTGCCAGCAGCCCTGAAACAGGTTCCTATGGCCACACCTTC. Protein: CASSPETGSYGHTF.

This clonotype was found many times. The chain carries TRBV7-3 and TRBJ2-7; D possibly uses TRBD1 or TRBD2 (5 bases each). Germline-derived CDR1 and CDR2 are SGHTA and FQGTGA. This CDR3 has 14 residues. V lost 1 base, J lost 2 bases, and 9 bases lay in between. The CDR3 DNA is TGTGCCAGCAGCTTAATGTTGGGACCCTACGAGCAGTACTTC. Translated: CASSLMLGPYEQYF.

The V call is TRBV12-3 or TRBV12-4, the J call TRBJ2-1; TRBD1 aligns across 9 bases. The CDR3 runs 16 residues. With 5 bases clipped from V and 1 base from J, the junction kept 6 bases outside the gene matches. Here the CDR3 reads CASSTRTGESYNEQFF. For the CDR3, the DNA is TGTGCCAGCAGTACACGGACAGGGGAGTCCTACAATGAGCAGTTCTTC.

The CDR3: CAMRGLGTDTQYF. The CDR3 DNA reads TGTGCTATGAGGGGGCTCGGCACAGATACGCAGTATTTT. This chain joins TRBV10-3 and TRBJ2-3, with 7 bases aligning to TRBD1. This CDR3 comprises 13 residues. The germline V gene encodes CDR1 ENHRY and CDR2 SYGVKD.